A single sample is the source of the 19 T cell receptor beta chains below, sequenced in a study of cytomegalovirus exposure and HLA in healthy donors. Both 60 Vbeta primers and 13 Jbeta primers went into the PCR. Only in-frame clones appear in the TCRdb table, and some are missing; sequencing was by immunoSEQ multiplex PCR. The repertoire holds 150,000 or so clones, with 65% to 85% as singletons. Sequenced material: PBMCs. Receptors originate from a woman aged 40 to 50 in good health and CMV-seropositive.

This clone was detected once. The chain combines TRBV9 with TRBJ2-7; 7 nucleotides agree with TRBD1. The germline V gene encodes CDR1 SGDLS and CDR2 YYNGEE. With V trimmed by 4 bases and J by 3 bases, 7 bases remained unmatched. The CDR3 contains 14 residues. The CDR3 here is CASSPTDRFYEQYF. The CDR3 coding sequence is TGTGCCAGCAGCCCTACGGACAGGTTCTACGAGCAGTACTTC.

This clone was seen more than once but under ten times. The chain is built from TRBV5-4 and TRBJ2-7; D ambiguous. Germline V gene sequence: CDR1 SGHNT, CDR2 YYREEE (reference sequence). There are 15 residues in the CDR3. V was pared by 3 bases and J by 2 bases, with 15 bases between. CDR3 in amino acids: CASSSSSVSTYEQYF. The CDR3 bases are TGTGCCAGCAGCTCATCCAGCGTGTCTACCTACGAGCAGTACTTC.

The J gene is TRBJ2-3, the V gene TRBV7-9, with a possible D match to TRBD2 (6 bases). Germline lookup yields CDR1 SEHNR and CDR2 FQNEAQ (reference sequence). The CDR3 length is 16 residues. V lost 5 bases and J lost 0, with 15 bases in between. CDR3 bases: TGTGCCAGCAGCAGGACGAGCGGGCTGAGCACAGATACGCAGTATTTT. Amino acid sequence: CASSRTSGLSTDTQYF.

The CDR3 is CATAPGENTEAFF. The CDR3 region has the DNA TGCGCCACCGCCCCAGGGGAGAACACTGAAGCTTTCTTT. V gene TRBV4-1 combines with J gene TRBJ1-1, with D perhaps matching TRBD1 (6 bases). Germline-derived CDR1 and CDR2 are MGHRA and YSYEKL. V lost 10 bases and J lost 1, with 13 bases in between. This CDR3 region has 13 residues.

In its sample, this clone was seen a few times. The chain joins TRBV5-6 to TRBJ1-4, with D tentatively TRBD1 (6 bases). Germline V lookup: CDR1 SGHDT, CDR2 YYEEEE. The CDR3 has 14 amino acids. V lost 4 bases and J 7 bases, leaving 14 bases between the germline ends. The DNA for the CDR3 is TGTGCCAGCAGCCCGTCGACAGGAGGTGAAAAACTGTTTTTT. Protein: CASSPSTGGEKLFF.

The genes are TRBV11-2 and TRBJ2-2, with unresolved D. The V end lost 1 base, the J end lost 4 bases, and 4 bases lay between the germline ends. The CDR3 runs to 13 residues. Germline loops: CDR1 SGHAT, CDR2 FQNNGV. In nucleotides, the CDR3 is TGTGCCAGCAGCTTAGGAGTCACCGGGGAGCTGTTTTTT. Its protein product is CASSLGVTGELFF. Drawing the rest from reference TRBV11-2 and TRBJ2-2, the complete variable domain is EAGVAQSPRYKIIEKRQSVAFWCNPISGHATLYWYQQILGQGPKLLIQFQNNGVVDDSQLPKDRFSAERLKGVDSTLKIQPAKLEDSAVYLCASSLGVTGELFFGEGSRLTVL.

The CDR3: CASSPARGNQPQHF. The CDR3 region has the DNA TGTGCCAGCTCACCCGCCAGGGGGAATCAGCCCCAGCATTTT. V and J are TRBV18 and TRBJ1-5, with 7 nucleotides matching TRBD1. CDR3 length: 14 amino acids. The germline V gene has CDR1 KGHSH and CDR2 LQKENI. Trimming removed 3 bases from V and 4 bases from J; junction bases left unmatched: 3.

The V and J genes are TRBV9 and TRBJ2-1, with D possibly being TRBD2 (6 bases). The CDR3 is 14 residues long. Germline loops: CDR1 SGDLS, CDR2 YYNGEE. Deletions cut 0 bases from V and 7 bases from J, with 11 bases between. CDR3 amino acids: CASSVGGVGNEQFF. The CDR3 DNA reads as TGTGCCAGCAGCGTAGGGGGGGTGGGTAATGAGCAGTTCTTC.

The CDR3: CASGTSGRANTGELFF. For the CDR3, the DNA is TGCGCCAGCGGGACTAGCGGGAGGGCGAACACCGGGGAGCTGTTTTTT. The chain couples TRBV5-1 to TRBJ2-2; TRBD2 matches at 16 bases. Germline CDR1 and CDR2: SGHRS and YFSETQ. The CDR3 contains 16 residues. The V segment lost 7 bases and the J segment 0 bases; nucleotides outside the gene matches: 0.

This chain links TRBV2 with TRBJ1-3, with 9 bases aligning to TRBD1. The germline CDR1 and CDR2 sequences are SNHLY and FYNNEI. V trimming: 4 bases; J trimming: 2 bases; junction bases outside the gene matches: 6. The CDR3 has 16 amino acids. In DNA form, the CDR3 reads TGTGCCAGCAGTGGAACCGGGACAGGGCCTGGAAACACCATATATTTT. Amino acids: CASSGTGTGPGNTIYF.

J is TRBJ2-5 and V is TRBV11-2; TRBD1 matches 8 bases. Germline trimming cut 5 bases from V and 1 base from J; bases unmatched to any gene: 6. The CDR3 spans 15 residues. Per the germline V gene, CDR1 is SGHAT and CDR2 is FQNNGV. The CDR3 is CASSHGTGVQETQYF. The CDR3 coding sequence is TGTGCCAGCAGCCACGGGACAGGCGTCCAAGAGACCCAGTACTTC.

The CDR3 sequence: CASSLNSETQYF. The CDR3 DNA is TGCGCCAGCAGCTTGAACAGCGAGACCCAGTACTTC. J is TRBJ2-5 and V is TRBV5-1; D not certain. The CDR3 loop spans 12 amino acids. The V gene's germline CDR1 is SGHRS and CDR2 YFSETQ. V lost 1 base to trimming and J lost 5 bases, with 6 bases between them.

V is TRBV11-1 and J is TRBJ2-7; TRBD2 agrees at 12 bases. Germline V CDR1 and CDR2: SGHAT, FQDESV (reference sequence). This CDR3 is built from 16 residues. V shed 0 bases and J 1 base; nucleotides not matched to a gene: 1. CDR3 nucleotides: TGTGCCAGCAGCTTAGCGCTAGCGGGAGGGTCCTACGAGCAGTACTTC. This sequence encodes CASSLALAGGSYEQYF.

The table lists this clone with a few counts. V is TRBV5-1 and J is TRBJ1-1, with D perhaps TRBD1 (6 bases). The germline CDR1 and CDR2 sequences are SGHRS and YFSETQ. Between the trimmed V and J ends, which lost 0 bases and 1 base, there was a span of 22 bases. CDR3 length equals 19 residues. CDR3 coding DNA: TGCGCCAGCAGCTTGGTACAGGGATTTACTAACGGTTGGAACACTGAAGCTTTCTTT. It specifies CASSLVQGFTNGWNTEAFF. The full variable domain, with the rest looked up from reference TRBV5-1 and TRBJ1-1, is KAGVTQTPRYLIKTRGQQVTLSCSPISGHRSVSWYQQTPGQGLQFLFEYFSETQRNKGNFPGRFSGRQFSNSRSEMNVSTLELGDSALYLCASSLVQGFTNGWNTEAFFGQGTRLTVV.

The chain links TRBV11-2 to TRBJ2-7, with D perhaps TRBD1 (6 bases). The CDR3 extends over 14 amino acids. V gave up 6 bases and J gave up 1 base, with 13 bases separating them. The germline gives CDR1 SGHAT, CDR2 FQNNGV. CDR3 nucleotide sequence: TGTGCCAGCAGTCAGGGGCGTTCTTCCTACGAGCAGTACTTC. The encoded protein is CASSQGRSSYEQYF.

The rearrangement links TRBV5-1 to TRBJ1-3; perhaps TRBD1 as D (6 bases). The ends were cut back, 3 bases at V and 1 base at J, with 20 bases in the middle. Looked up from germline, CDR1 is SGHRS and CDR2 is YFSETQ. This CDR3 spans 18 amino acids. The chain's CDR3 is CASSWEAGGPASGNTIYF. The CDR3 DNA reads TGCGCCAGCAGCTGGGAGGCGGGGGGCCCGGCATCTGGAAACACCATATATTTT.

The rearrangement uses TRBV5-6 and TRBJ2-1, with 7 bases aligning to TRBD1. This CDR3 has 15 amino acids. Germline V CDR1 and CDR2: SGHDT, YYEEEE. Trimming removed 4 bases from V and 12 bases from J; junction bases left unmatched: 16. The CDR3 region is CASSPSRTGYRWQFF. The CDR3 DNA sequence: TGTGCCAGCAGCCCATCCAGGACAGGCTATAGATGGCAGTTCTTC.

V gene TRBV7-9 combines with J gene TRBJ1-2; D gene uncertain. The CDR3 totals 14 residues. Trimming stripped 5 bases from V and 3 bases from J, with 13 bases between. Looked up from germline, CDR1 is SEHNR and CDR2 is FQNEAQ (reference sequence). The CDR3 region is CASSQNSADYGYTF. The CDR3 DNA sequence: TGTGCCAGCAGCCAGAACTCCGCGGACTATGGCTACACCTTC.

The V call is TRBV30, the J call TRBJ1-5, with TRBD1 matching over 10 bases. The CDR3 consists of 15 residues. Germline CDR1 is GTSNPN and CDR2 is SVGIG (reference sequence). Trimming cost V 0 bases and J 5 bases; bases outside gene matches: 4. CDR3 residues: CAWSVPGTGDQPQHF. DNA of the CDR3: TGTGCCTGGAGTGTACCGGGGACAGGGGATCAGCCCCAGCATTTT.